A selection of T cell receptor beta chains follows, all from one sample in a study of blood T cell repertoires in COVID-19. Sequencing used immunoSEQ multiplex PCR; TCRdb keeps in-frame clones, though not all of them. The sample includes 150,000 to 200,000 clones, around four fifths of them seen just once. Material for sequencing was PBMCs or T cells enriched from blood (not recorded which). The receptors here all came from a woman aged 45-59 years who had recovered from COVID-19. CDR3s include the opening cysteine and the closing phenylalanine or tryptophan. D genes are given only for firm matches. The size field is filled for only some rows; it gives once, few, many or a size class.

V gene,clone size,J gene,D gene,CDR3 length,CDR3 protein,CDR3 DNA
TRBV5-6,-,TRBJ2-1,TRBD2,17,CASSLTSGRASYNEQFF,TGTGCCAGCAGCCTAACTAGCGGGAGGGCCTCCTACAATGAGCAGTTCTTC
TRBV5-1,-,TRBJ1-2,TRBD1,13,CASKEAGGYGYTF,TGCGCCAGCAAGGAAGCAGGGGGCTATGGCTACACCTTC
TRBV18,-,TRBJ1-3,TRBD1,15,CASSYQTGAGNTIYF,TGTGCCAGCTCGTACCAGACAGGGGCTGGAAACACCATATATTTT
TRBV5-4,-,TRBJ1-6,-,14,CASSSGREDSPLHF,TGTGCCAGCAGCTCTGGAAGGGAGGATTCACCCCTCCACTTT
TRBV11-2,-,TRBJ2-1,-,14,CASSLGPLANEQFF,TGTGCCAGCAGCTTAGGGCCCCTTGCCAATGAGCAGTTCTTC
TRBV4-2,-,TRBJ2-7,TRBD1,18,CASSQNTRTGRRTYEQYF,TGTGCCAGCAGCCAAAACACCCGGACAGGTCGACGAACCTACGAGCAGTACTTC
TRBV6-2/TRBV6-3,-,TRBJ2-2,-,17,CASSYQPWRVNTGELFF,TGTGCCAGCAGTTACCAGCCCTGGAGGGTGAACACCGGGGAGCTGTTTTTT
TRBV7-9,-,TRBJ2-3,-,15,CASSISTGGTDTQYF,TGTGCCAGCAGCATTTCGACCGGGGGCACAGATACGCAGTATTTT
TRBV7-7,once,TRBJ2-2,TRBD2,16,CASSSGLAGVAGELFF,TGTGCTAGCAGCTCGGGACTAGCGGGAGTGGCCGGGGAGCTGTTTTTT
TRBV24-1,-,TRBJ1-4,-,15,CATSDRGSENEKLFF,TGTGCCACCAGTGATAGGGGGAGCGAAAATGAAAAACTGTTTTTT
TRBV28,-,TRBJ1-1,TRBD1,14,CASSQGTGNTEAFF,TGTGCCAGCAGCCAAGGGACAGGGAACACTGAAGCTTTCTTT
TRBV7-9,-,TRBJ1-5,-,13,CASSFGNSQPQHF,TGTGCCAGCAGCTTCGGTAACTCTCAGCCCCAGCATTTT
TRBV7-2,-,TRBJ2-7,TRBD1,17,CASSLGGTGDHLYEQYF,TGTGCCAGCAGCTTAGGGGGGACAGGGGACCACCTCTACGAGCAGTACTTC
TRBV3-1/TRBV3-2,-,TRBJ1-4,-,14,CASSHVGAREKLFF,TGTGCCAGCAGCCATGTGGGCGCCAGGGAAAAACTGTTTTTT
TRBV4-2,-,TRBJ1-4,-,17,CASSQVTPGTSNEKLFF,TGTGCCAGCAGCCAAGTAACGCCCGGGACATCTAATGAAAAACTGTTTTTT
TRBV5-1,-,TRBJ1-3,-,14,CASSPTGSGNTIYF,TGCGCCAGCAGCCCCACAGGGAGCGGAAACACCATATATTTT
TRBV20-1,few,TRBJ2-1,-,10,CSAPNNEQFF,TGCAGTGCCCCCAATAATGAGCAGTTCTTC
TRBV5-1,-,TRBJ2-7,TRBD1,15,CASSLATGVPYEQYF,TGCGCCAGCAGCTTGGCGACAGGGGTTCCCTACGAGCAGTACTTC
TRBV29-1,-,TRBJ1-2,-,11,CSVADSYGYTF,TGCAGCGTTGCTGACAGCTATGGCTACACCTTC
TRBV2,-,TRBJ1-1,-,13,CASRLQGNTEAFF,TGTGCCAGCAGGTTACAGGGGAACACTGAAGCTTTCTTT
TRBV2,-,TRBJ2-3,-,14,CASSESQGKDTQYF,TGTGCCAGCAGTGAATCGCAGGGAAAAGATACGCAGTATTTT
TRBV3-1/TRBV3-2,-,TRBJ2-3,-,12,CASSPGGDTQYF,TGTGCCAGCAGCCCAGGAGGGGATACGCAGTATTTT
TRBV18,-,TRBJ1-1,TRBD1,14,CASSRGQGATEAFF,TGTGCCAGCTCACGGGGACAGGGGGCCACTGAAGCTTTCTTT
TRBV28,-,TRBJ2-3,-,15,CASSLSGIGTDTQYF,TGTGCCAGCAGTTTGTCAGGGATCGGCACAGATACGCAGTATTTT
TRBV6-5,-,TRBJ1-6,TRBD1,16,CASSYLRGTGNPTLHF,TGTGCCAGCAGTTACTTACGTGGGACAGGGAACCCAACCCTCCACTTT
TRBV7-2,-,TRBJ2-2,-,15,CASSLGGRYTGELFF,TGTGCCAGCAGCTTAGGTGGGAGGTACACCGGGGAGCTGTTTTTT
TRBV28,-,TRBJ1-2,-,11,CASGQYYGYTF,TGTGCCAGCGGACAGTACTATGGCTACACCTTC
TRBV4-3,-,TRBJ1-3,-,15,CASSQEGNRGNTIYF,TGCGCCAGCAGCCAAGAAGGAAACAGGGGAAACACCATATATTTT
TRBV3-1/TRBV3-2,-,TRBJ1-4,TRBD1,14,CASSLRTGGEKLFF,TGTGCCAGCAGCCTCAGGACAGGCGGCGAAAAACTGTTTTTT
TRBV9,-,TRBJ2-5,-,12,CASSAGRETQYF,TGTGCCAGCAGCGCAGGGAGGGAGACCCAGTACTTC
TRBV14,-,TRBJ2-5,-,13,CASSQAGSKTQYF,TGTGCCAGCAGCCAAGCAGGGTCCAAGACCCAGTACTTC
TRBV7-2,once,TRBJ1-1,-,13,CASSLDEGGAAFF,TGTGCCAGCAGCTTAGACGAAGGGGGTGCCGCTTTCTTT
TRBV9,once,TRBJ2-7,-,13,CASSEGLDYEQYF,TGTGCCAGCAGCGAGGGACTTGACTACGAGCAGTACTTC
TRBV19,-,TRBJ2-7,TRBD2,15,CASSRLAGDSYEQYF,TGTGCCAGTAGTAGGCTAGCGGGGGATTCCTACGAGCAGTACTTC
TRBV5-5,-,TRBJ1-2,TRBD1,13,CASSQRTGQGYTF,TGTGCCAGCAGCCAACGGACAGGCCAGGGCTACACCTTC
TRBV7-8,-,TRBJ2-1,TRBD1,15,CASSLGTGEGNEQFF,TGTGCCAGCAGCTTAGGAACAGGGGAAGGCAATGAGCAGTTCTTC
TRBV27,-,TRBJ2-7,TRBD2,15,CASSFGLAGVYEQYF,TGTGCCAGCAGTTTCGGTCTAGCGGGAGTTTACGAGCAGTACTTC
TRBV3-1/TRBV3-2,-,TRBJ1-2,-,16,CASSQVSGGSIYGYTF,TGTGCCAGCAGCCAAGTGTCGGGGGGGAGCATCTATGGCTACACCTTC
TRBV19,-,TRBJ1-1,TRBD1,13,CASSGQGVLQAFF,TGTGCCAGTAGTGGACAGGGGGTATTGCAAGCTTTCTTT
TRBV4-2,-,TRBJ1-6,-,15,CASSQEGTYNSPLHF,TGTGCCAGCAGCCAAGAAGGGACATATAATTCACCCCTCCACTTT
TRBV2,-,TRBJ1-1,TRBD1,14,CASSMGQRGGEAFF,TGTGCCAGCAGCATGGGACAGCGAGGAGGTGAAGCTTTCTTT
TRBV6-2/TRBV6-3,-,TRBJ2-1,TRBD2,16,CASSLKAGNAYNEQFF,TGTGCCAGCAGCTTAAAAGCGGGAAACGCCTACAATGAGCAGTTCTTC
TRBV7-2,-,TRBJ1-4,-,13,CASSSLMSEKLFF,TGTGCCAGCAGCTCCCTCATGAGTGAAAAACTGTTTTTT
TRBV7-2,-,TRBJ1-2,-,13,CASSPLKGSGYTF,TGTGCCAGCAGCCCCCTGAAAGGTAGCGGCTACACCTTC
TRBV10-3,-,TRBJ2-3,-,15,CAISEGTRGTDTQYF,TGTGCCATCAGTGAGGGCACTAGGGGCACAGATACGCAGTATTTT
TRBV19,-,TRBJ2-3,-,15,CASSNTLGLTDTQYF,TGTGCCAGTAGTAATACACTAGGCCTCACAGATACGCAGTATTTT
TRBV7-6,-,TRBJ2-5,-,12,CASSLSSETQYF,TGTGCCAGCAGCTTATCGTCGGAGACCCAGTACTTC
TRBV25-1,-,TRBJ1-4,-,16,CASSVGGASSWEKLFF,TGTGCCAGCAGTGTTGGAGGGGCGAGCTCTTGGGAAAAACTGTTTTTT
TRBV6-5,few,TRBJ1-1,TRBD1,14,CASSTGGGRGEAFF,TGTGCCAGCAGTACAGGGGGCGGGCGGGGTGAAGCTTTCTTT
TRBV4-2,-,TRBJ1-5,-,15,CASSQETAGLQPQHF,TGTGCCAGCAGCCAAGAAACGGCAGGGCTTCAGCCCCAGCATTTT
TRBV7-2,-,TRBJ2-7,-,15,CASSLVAGEAYEQYF,TGTGCCAGCAGCTTAGTGGCAGGGGAAGCTTACGAGCAGTACTTC
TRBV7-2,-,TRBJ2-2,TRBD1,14,CASSHETGSGELFF,TGTGCCAGCAGCCATGAGACAGGGTCCGGGGAGCTGTTTTTT
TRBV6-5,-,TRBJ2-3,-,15,CASSTRPGAADTQYF,TGTGCCAGCAGTACGAGGCCGGGAGCTGCAGATACGCAGTATTTT
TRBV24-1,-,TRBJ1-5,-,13,CATSDGGGQPQHF,TGTGCCACCAGTGACGGTGGGGGGCAGCCCCAGCATTTT
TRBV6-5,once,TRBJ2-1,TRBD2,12,CASSQGRGKQFF,TGTGCCAGCAGCCAAGGGAGGGGAAAGCAGTTCTTC